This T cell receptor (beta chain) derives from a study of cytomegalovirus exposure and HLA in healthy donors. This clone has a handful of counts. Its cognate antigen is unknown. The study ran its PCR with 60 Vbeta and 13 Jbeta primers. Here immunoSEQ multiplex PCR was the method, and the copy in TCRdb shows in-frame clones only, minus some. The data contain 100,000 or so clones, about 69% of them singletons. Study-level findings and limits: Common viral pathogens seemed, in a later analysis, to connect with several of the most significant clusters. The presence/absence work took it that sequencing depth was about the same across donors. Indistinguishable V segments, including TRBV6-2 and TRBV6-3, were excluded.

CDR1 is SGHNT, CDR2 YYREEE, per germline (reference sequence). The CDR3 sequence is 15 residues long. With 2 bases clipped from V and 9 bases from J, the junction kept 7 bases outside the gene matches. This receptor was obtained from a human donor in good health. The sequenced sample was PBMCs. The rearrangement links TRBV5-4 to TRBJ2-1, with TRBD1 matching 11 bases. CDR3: CASSLFLGTGGEQFF. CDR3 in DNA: TGTGCCAGCAGCTTATTCTTAGGGACAGGGGGTGAGCAGTTCTTC.